Each of the 17 T cell receptor beta chains below was sequenced from the same sample in a study of regulatory T cells in long-lasting Graves disease. Construction of the TCR beta libraries employed iRepertoire HTBI primers in conjunction with Arm-PCR of CDR3 regions. MiXCR, applied by TCRdb to the multiplex PCR reads, yields one record per CDR3 protein. Here the sample spans approximately 480,000 distinct CDR3 sequences, 15% to 20% being singletons. The time point here: newly diagnosed GD, antithyroid drugs for less than 3 months. From PBMCs, RNA was extracted and then used to make the TCR library. This sample also belongs to another study, concerning T cells in Graves' hyperthyroidism and ophthalmopathy.

The source material was peripheral blood mononuclear cells (PBMCs), sampled at new diagnosis, from a patient treated with antithyroid drugs. These receptors were taken from a man aged 35 to 55 with Graves disease.

This clonotype was detected many times. The chain uses TRBV6-2 or TRBV6-3 and TRBJ2-1; 7 nucleotides align to TRBD2. CDR3 length: 15 residues. Trimming took 5 bases from V and 8 from J; bases not matched to a gene: 12. Germline V gene lookup returns CDR1 MNHEY and CDR2 SVGEGT. The DNA for the CDR3 is TGTGCCAGCAGTGCCCCTGCGGGAGCTAGCGATGAGCAGTTCTTC. This codes for CASSAPAGASDEQFF.

This clonotype was counted at least ten times. A much larger clone differs by one base, so this may be a read error. This chain uses TRBV2 with TRBJ1-1; TRBD1 agrees at 7 bases. The CDR3 runs 14 residues. CDR1 is SNHLY and CDR2 is FYNNEI in the germline V gene. V shed 8 bases and J 1 base; nucleotides not matched to a gene: 7. The CDR3 spells CASGPTGRNTEAFF. In DNA form, the CDR3 reads TGTGCCAGCGGTCCGACAGGGAGGAACACTGAAGCTTTCTTT.

Remarks on this clonotype: This is likely an artifact of a read error, given a far larger clone one base away. The V and J genes are TRBV30 and TRBJ2-1, with D possibly being TRBD1 (5 bases). Looked up from germline, CDR1 is GTSNPN and CDR2 is SVGIG (reference sequence). Trimming left V 2 bases short and J 10 bases short, with 15 bases between. The CDR3 is 13 amino acids. CDR3 bases: TGTGCCTGGAGTCCCGGACAAACATACGAGCAGTTCTTC. Encoded protein: CAWSPGQTYEQFF.

The rearrangement uses TRBV10-3 and TRBJ1-2; TRBD1 agrees at 12 bases. V lost 10 bases and J lost 6; bases outside the gene matches: 9. The CDR3 sequence is 14 residues long. From germline, CDR1 is ENHRY and CDR2 SYGVKD. Here the CDR3 DNA reads TGTGCCACCGGCGGGGGACAGGGGGCTGATGGCTACACCTTC. Translating gives CATGGGQGADGYTF.

This clonotype was seen more than once but under ten times. The rearrangement joins TRBV7-9 to TRBJ1-1; D remains ambiguous. The V gene lost 1 base and the J gene lost 2 bases, with 11 bases spanning the gap. This CDR3 spans 15 amino acids. CDR1 SEHNR and CDR2 FQNEAQ come from the germline V gene (reference sequence). Here the CDR3 reads CASSLVRSGNTEAFF. CDR3 nucleotides: TGTGCCAGCAGCTTAGTGAGGTCAGGAAACACTGAAGCTTTCTTT. The full variable domain, in which reference TRBV7-9 and TRBJ1-1 provide the parts outside the CDR3, is DTGVSQNPRHKITKRGQNVTFRCDPISEHNRLYWYRQTLGQGPEFLTYFQNEAQLEKSRLLSDRFSAERPKGSFSTLEIQRTEQGDSAMYLCASSLVRSGNTEAFFGQGTRLTVV.

This clonotype was observed many times. J is TRBJ2-5 and V is TRBV2; D remains unclear. Germline loops: CDR1 SNHLY, CDR2 FYNNEI. The CDR3 extends over 13 amino acids. The V end was cut by 6 bases, the J end by 2 bases, with 10 bases between. The CDR3 DNA reads TGTGCCAGCAGGCCGGGTCCACAAGAGACCCAGTACTTC. Its protein product is CASRPGPQETQYF. Combining the CDR3 with reference TRBV2 and TRBJ2-5 gives the whole variable domain EPEVTQTPSHQVTQMGQEVILRCVPISNHLYFYWYRQILGQKVEFLVSFYNNEISEKSEIFDDQFSVERPDGSNFTLKIRSTKLEDSAMYFCASRPGPQETQYFGPGTRLLVL.

This clonotype was seen many times. This chain connects TRBV20-1 to TRBJ2-1; the match to TRBD2 covers 10 bases. The V and J ends lost 3 bases and 6 bases, in that order; junction bases with no gene match: 8. Germline V gene data show CDR1 as DFQATT and CDR2 as SNEGSKA (reference sequence). The CDR3 contains 15 residues. The CDR3 region has the DNA TGCAGTGCTAGCGGACTAGCGGCAGGTGGCAATGAGCAGTTCTTC. Its protein product is CSASGLAAGGNEQFF.

Many counts were recorded for this clonotype. This chain connects TRBV3-1 to TRBJ1-2, with a weak D call TRBD1 (5 bases). Trimming removed 4 bases from V and 5 bases from J, with 11 bases in between. Germline V gene data show CDR1 as LGHDT and CDR2 as YNNKEL (reference sequence). The CDR3 sequence is 13 residues long. DNA of the CDR3: TGTGCCAGCAGCCTCAGGGATGGATATGGCTACACCTTC. This encodes CASSLRDGYGYTF. The full variable domain, in which reference TRBV3-1 and TRBJ1-2 provide the parts outside the CDR3, is DTAVSQTPKYLVTQMGNDKSIKCEQNLGHDTMYWYKQDSKKFLKIMFSYNNKELIINETVPNRFSPKSPDKAHLNLHINSLELGDSAVYFCASSLRDGYGYTFGSGTRLTVV.

J is TRBJ1-2 and V is TRBV6-1; 8 bases map to TRBD1. This CDR3 contains 13 residues. Germline V CDR1 and CDR2: MNHNS, SASEGT. V lost 6 bases to trimming and J lost 5 bases; unmatched junction nucleotides: 5. The CDR3 sequence is CASRPTGGYGYTF. DNA for the CDR3: TGTGCCAGCAGACCCACAGGGGGGTATGGCTACACCTTC.

This clonotype was seen only a few times. The rearrangement uses TRBV20-1 and TRBJ1-3, with D hard to call. Germline V gene data show CDR1 as DFQATT and CDR2 as SNEGSKA (reference sequence). Trimming cost V 3 bases and J 0 bases, with 12 bases left between them. CDR3 length equals 15 residues. CDR3: CSASVMPVSGNTIYF. CDR3 coding DNA: TGCAGTGCTAGTGTAATGCCAGTCTCTGGAAACACCATATATTTT.

This clonotype was counted at least ten times. This chain links TRBV3-1 with TRBJ2-1; maybe TRBD2 (5 bases). Germline CDR1 and CDR2: LGHDT and YNNKEL (reference sequence). The length of the CDR3 is 13 residues. V lost 11 bases and J lost 5, with 16 bases in between. CDR3 residues: CAAAPREDNEQFF. CDR3 DNA sequence: TGTGCCGCCGCCCCACGGGAAGACAATGAGCAGTTCTTC.

The chain recombines TRBV19 with TRBJ2-1, with a possible D match to TRBD2 (5 bases). Germline CDR1 LNHDA, CDR2 SQIVND (reference sequence). The CDR3 runs 13 residues. The V and J ends lost 3 bases and 7 bases respectively, with 10 bases between them. The CDR3 DNA reads as TGTGCCAGTAGTATTCAAGCGGAAAATGAGCAGTTCTTC. This encodes CASSIQAENEQFF.

This clonotype occurred many times. The chain is built from TRBV28 and TRBJ2-7; D unclear. V was clipped by 2 bases and J by 0 bases, with 11 bases between them. The CDR3 contains 15 residues. Germline-derived CDR1 and CDR2 are MDHEN and SYDVKM. Here the CDR3 reads CASSLARAFSYEQYF. CDR3 DNA: TGTGCCAGCAGTTTAGCTCGGGCCTTCTCCTACGAGCAGTACTTC.

The table lists this clonotype with a few counts. The chain combines TRBV29-1 with TRBJ2-1; no clear D gene. This CDR3 is 12 amino acids long. With 4 bases removed from V and 8 bases from J, the gap between germline ends came to 12 bases. In germline, CDR1 is SQVTM, CDR2 ANQGSEA. CDR3 in amino acids: CSVGGLVDEQFF. The DNA for the CDR3 is TGCAGCGTTGGGGGATTAGTTGATGAGCAGTTCTTC.

This clonotype was seen many times. The V and J genes are TRBV10-3 and TRBJ2-7, with D possibly TRBD2 on 5 matching bases. In germline, CDR1 is ENHRY, CDR2 SYGVKD. The CDR3 loop spans 13 amino acids. V shed 10 bases and J shed 2 bases, with 15 bases lying between them. CDR3 coding DNA: TGTGCCACCTCCGAACTAGATCCCTACGAGCAGTACTTC. Protein: CATSELDPYEQYF.

The chain recombines TRBV20-1 with TRBJ2-5; 16 bases map to TRBD2. The V gene's germline CDR1 is DFQATT and CDR2 SNEGSKA (reference sequence). The trim removed 0 bases at V and 5 bases at J, leaving 9 bases unmatched. The CDR3 has 18 amino acids. The CDR3 spells CSARDPGLAGGPGETQYF. The CDR3 DNA follows: TGCAGTGCTAGAGATCCGGGACTAGCGGGAGGGCCCGGCGAGACCCAGTACTTC.

This clonotype was detected many times. The chain joins TRBV6-2 or TRBV6-3 to TRBJ2-1, with TRBD2 matching over 8 bases. The J segment lost 10 bases and the V segment lost 6 bases, leaving 8 bases of the junction unmatched. The CDR3 extends over 13 amino acids. CDR1 and CDR2 from the germline V gene are MNHEY and SVGEGT. The CDR3 protein is CASSSGLAREQFF. CDR3 sequence (DNA): TGTGCCAGCAGCTCCGGACTAGCCCGGGAGCAGTTCTTC.